This record covers a single T cell receptor (beta chain). Data came from immunoSEQ multiplex PCR; TCRdb stores just in-frame clones and leaves some out. The sample shows approximately 70,000 clones, approximately 90% of them seen only once. The record originates from a study of T cell changes during pregnancy in multiple sclerosis. Sequencing was performed on peripheral blood, taken in the second trimester of pregnancy. The TCR was taken from a female donor in good health, enrolled as a control in a pregnancy study.

CDR3 sequence (DNA): TGTGCCAGCAGTTACACAGGGGGCGCGGGCGGGGAGCTGTTTTTT. Translating gives CASSYTGGAGGELFF. V is TRBV6-5 and J is TRBJ2-2, with 9 bases fitting TRBD1. Germline V gene data show CDR1 as MNHEY and CDR2 as SVGAGI. After removal of 2 bases from V and 7 bases from J, the junction contained 5 bases not matched to a gene. The CDR3 is 15 amino acids.